The clone carrying this TCR beta chain has a count of ten or more. What it recognizes is unknown. The data originate from a study of T-cell reconstitution after alpha-beta-depleted transplantation in children. Study results and limitations: Reported findings indicate that, about two months after transplant, alpha-beta T cells came from several hundred expanded clones, which were derived from non-depleted graft cells. Day-60 TCRbeta diversity that was high in some patients was derived from surviving recipient T cells and thymic progenitors. T cells produced anew were the main source of T-cell counts and diversity one year after transplant.

Unique molecular identifiers were incorporated into the prepared TCRbeta library. Using its own MiXCR run on the PCR reads, TCRdb lists one record per CDR3 protein. The sample lists 140,000 to 150,000 distinct CDR3 sequences; 8.5% to 10% were seen once. This sequence originates from a female patient between 2 and 15 years old who had a stem cell transplant for congenital amegakaryocytic thrombocytopenia, so the T cells may come from the graft donor. Sequencing was performed on PBMCs, mostly from graft donor cells, taken 180 days after TCRalphabeta/CD19-depleted stem cell transplant.

CDR3 nucleotide sequence: TGTGCCAGCAGACCGTTTGGAGGGAGGGGGAAGTTCTTC. Translating gives CASRPFGGRGKFF. The V call is TRBV28, the J call TRBJ2-1, with a tentative D call TRBD2 (7 bases). This CDR3 contains 13 residues. With 6 bases removed from V and 14 bases from J, the gap between germline ends came to 20 bases. The germline V gene has CDR1 MDHEN and CDR2 SYDVKM. Full variable domain (outside the CDR3, taken from reference TRBV28 and TRBJ2-1): DVKVTQSSRYLVKRTGEKVFLECVQDMDHENMFWYRQDPGLGLRLIYFSYDVKMKEKGDIPEGYSVSREKKERFSLILESASTNQTSMYLCASRPFGGRGKFFGPGTRLTVL.